What follows are 16 T cell receptor beta chains derived from one specimen sequenced in a study of blood T cells in healthy people across ages. The authors ran a second PCR of about 7 to 11 cycles using a sample-barcoded 5' primer and a J-beta primer mix. A single record per CDR3 protein comes from TCRdb applying MiXCR to the 5' RACE reads. The sample records 1.8 million or so distinct CDR3 sequences, roughly 43% being singletons. Material for sequencing was blood. The receptors here all came from a human donor in good health.

The V and J genes are TRBV6-5 and TRBJ2-5; D not certain. V was pared by 0 bases and J by 7 bases, with 12 bases between. Germline CDR1 MNHEY, CDR2 SVGAGI. The CDR3 extends over 14 amino acids. The CDR3 nucleotides read TGTGCCAGCAGTTACTCTAACCGAAGGTGGACCCAGTACTTC. This sequence encodes CASSYSNRRWTQYF.

V and J are TRBV27 and TRBJ2-7, with TRBD1 identical over 8 bases. This CDR3 comprises 17 residues. Trimming took 7 bases from V and 1 from J; bases not matched to a gene: 15. Germline-derived CDR1 and CDR2 are MNHEY and SMNVEV (reference sequence). In DNA form, the CDR3 reads TGTGCCAGCAAGCTCGGTCAACCGGGACAGGATTCCTACGAGCAGTACTTC. It translates to CASKLGQPGQDSYEQYF.

The rearrangement joins TRBV6-5 to TRBJ1-2; 7 positions match TRBD1. The CDR3 totals 13 residues. V shed 7 bases and J 2 bases; nucleotides not matched to a gene: 4. Germline-derived CDR1 and CDR2 are MNHEY and SVGAGI. The CDR3 here is CASTKGQNYGYTF. CDR3 coding DNA: TGTGCCAGCACCAAGGGACAGAACTATGGCTACACCTTC.

The chain uses TRBV28 and TRBJ2-1; D may be TRBD1 or TRBD2 (7 bases each). The J call is in doubt because the DNA end fits TRBJ2-7 better. Germline CDR1 reads MDHEN; CDR2 reads SYDVKM. This CDR3 spans 14 amino acids. As DNA, the CDR3 is TGTGCCAGCTCTAGGGAGGGGGCCTACAATGAGCAGTACTTC. This codes for CASSREGAYNEQYF.

The genes are TRBV25-1 and TRBJ2-5; D could derive from TRBD1 or TRBD2 (5 bases each). The V gene lost 4 bases and the J gene lost 4 bases, with 13 bases spanning the gap. From germline, CDR1 is MGHDK and CDR2 SYGVNS. This CDR3 comprises 14 residues. CDR3 sequence: CASSVSGALETQYF. The CDR3 DNA reads TGTGCCAGCAGTGTGTCCGGGGCTCTAGAGACCCAGTACTTC.

The chain employs TRBV3-1 and TRBJ1-2; D gene uncertain. The CDR3 is 15 amino acids. Germline CDR1 LGHDT, CDR2 YNNKEL (reference sequence). The germline V and J ends were trimmed by 4 bases and 9 bases, with 21 bases remaining between them. CDR3 region: CASSRLNEGPGRYTF. The CDR3 DNA reads TGTGCCAGCAGCCGCTTGAATGAGGGCCCCGGGCGCTACACCTTC.

A few counts support this clonotype. The V call is TRBV6-2 or TRBV6-3, the J call TRBJ2-4, with TRBD1 matching 7 bases. The CDR3 totals 15 residues. The V segment lost 4 bases and the J segment 8 bases; nucleotides outside the gene matches: 11. Germline V CDR1 and CDR2: MNHEY, SVGEGT. The CDR3 here is CASSFGQAARDIQYF. DNA of the CDR3: TGTGCCAGCAGTTTTGGACAGGCGGCCCGGGACATTCAGTACTTC.

This clonotype was observed a few times. V usage is TRBV4-3 and J usage is TRBJ2-1; D call uncertain. The germline V gene encodes CDR1 LGHNA and CDR2 YSLEER. This CDR3 contains 14 residues. V was cut by 0 bases and J by 3 bases, with 6 bases left in between. CDR3 residues: CASSQEIGYNEQFF. The CDR3 DNA sequence: TGCGCCAGCAGCCAAGAGATCGGCTACAATGAGCAGTTCTTC.

Only a few counts were recorded for this clonotype. The rearrangement joins TRBV7-9 to TRBJ2-7, with a weak D call TRBD1 (6 bases). CDR1 is SEHNR and CDR2 is FQNEAQ in the germline V gene (reference sequence). This CDR3 region has 12 residues. Deletions cut 5 bases from V and 8 bases from J, with 13 bases between. The CDR3: CASSPQDSQQYF. In DNA, the CDR3 is TGTGCCAGCAGCCCACAGGACAGCCAGCAGTACTTC.

The CDR3 DNA reads as TGTGCCAGCAGTCCAGGGACAGGGGAACGCGAGCAGTACTTC. This sequence encodes CASSPGTGEREQYF. This chain uses TRBV6-2 or TRBV6-3 with TRBJ2-4; 10 bases are shared with TRBD1. Gene TRBJ2-7 matches the end of the DNA better, so the J call may be wrong. In germline, CDR1 is MNHEY, CDR2 SVGEGT. The CDR3 has 14 residues.

This clonotype was seen more than once but under ten times. The chain is built from TRBV27 and TRBJ2-5; 7 bases line up with TRBD2. The CDR3 has 13 residues. Germline CDR1 reads MNHEY; CDR2 reads SMNVEV (reference sequence). V was clipped by 3 bases and J by 5 bases; unmatched bases: 3. The CDR3 region is CASSLTSYETQYF. DNA of the CDR3: TGTGCCAGCAGTTTGACTAGCTATGAGACCCAGTACTTC.

This clonotype was recorded a few times. The chain recombines TRBV6-6 with TRBJ2-7; unclear D gene. The CDR3 runs to 16 residues. The ends were cut back, 5 bases at V and 1 base at J, with 18 bases in the middle. Germline V gives CDR1 MNHNY, CDR2 SVGAGI (reference sequence). The DNA for the CDR3 is TGTGCCAGCAGTGTTTCGGATGCTTGGTTATCCTACGAGCAGTACTTC. Translated, it gives CASSVSDAWLSYEQYF.

Only a few counts were recorded for this clonotype. Written as DNA, the CDR3 is TGCGCCAGCAGCCCGCCCGGGCTACCAGAGATCCAGTACTTC. Residues: CASSPPGLPEIQYF. This rearrangement joins TRBV4-1 to TRBJ2-7; the D is unclear. V shed 4 bases and J shed 10 bases, with 20 bases lying between them. Germline V gives CDR1 MGHRA, CDR2 YSYEKL. The CDR3 is made up of 14 amino acids.

This clonotype was recorded a few times. This chain connects TRBV28 to TRBJ2-4; D is ambiguous. Gene TRBJ2-7 matches the end of the DNA better, so the J call may be wrong. The CDR3 is 14 residues long. Germline-derived CDR1 and CDR2 are MDHEN and SYDVKM. The CDR3 region is CASRNPSNSYEQYF. The CDR3 nucleotides are TGTGCCAGCAGAAATCCATCCAACTCCTACGAGCAGTACTTC.

The V and J genes are TRBV28 and TRBJ2-3; D may be TRBD1 or TRBD2 (7 bases each). CDR1 is MDHEN and CDR2 is SYDVKM in the germline V gene. V shed 5 bases and J shed 5 bases, with 23 bases lying between them. This CDR3 contains 17 residues. CDR3: CASSLRGGGVNKDTQYF. As DNA, the CDR3 is TGTGCCAGCAGTCTCCGGGGAGGGGGCGTTAATAAAGATACGCAGTATTTT.

V usage is TRBV25-1 and J usage is TRBJ2-3; 7 nucleotides match TRBD1. Germline CDR1 is MGHDK and CDR2 is SYGVNS. This CDR3 region has 16 residues. V dropped 2 bases and J dropped 0; count of bases not matched to a gene: 5. Here the CDR3 DNA reads TGTGCCAGCAGTGAAACGCGACAGGGTAGCACAGATACGCAGTATTTT. Residues: CASSETRQGSTDTQYF. Full variable domain (missing parts from reference TRBV25-1 and TRBJ2-3): EADIYQTPRYLVIGTGKKITLECSQTMGHDKMYWYQQDPGMELHLIHYSYGVNSTEKGDLSSESTVSRIRTEHFPLTLESARPSHTSQYLCASSETRQGSTDTQYFGPGTRLTVL.